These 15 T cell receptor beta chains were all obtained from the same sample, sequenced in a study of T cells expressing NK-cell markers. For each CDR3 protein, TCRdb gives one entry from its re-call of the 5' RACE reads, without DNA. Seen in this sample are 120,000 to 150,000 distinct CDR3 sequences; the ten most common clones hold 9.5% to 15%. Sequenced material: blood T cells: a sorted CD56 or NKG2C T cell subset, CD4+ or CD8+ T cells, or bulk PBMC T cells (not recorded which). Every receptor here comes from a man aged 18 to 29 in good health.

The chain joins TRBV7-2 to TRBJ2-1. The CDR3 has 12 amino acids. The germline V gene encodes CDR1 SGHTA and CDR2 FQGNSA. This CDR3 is CASSSRYNEQFF.

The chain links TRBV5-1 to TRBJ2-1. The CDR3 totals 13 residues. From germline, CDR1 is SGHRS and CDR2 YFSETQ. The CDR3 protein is CASSPHLDAEQFF.

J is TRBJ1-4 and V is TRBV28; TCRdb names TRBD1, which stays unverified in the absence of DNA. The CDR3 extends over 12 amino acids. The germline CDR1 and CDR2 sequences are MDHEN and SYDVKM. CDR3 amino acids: CASNMYREKLFF. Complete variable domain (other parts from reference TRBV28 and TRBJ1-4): DVKVTQSSRYLVKRTGEKVFLECVQDMDHENMFWYRQDPGLGLRLIYFSYDVKMKEKGDIPEGYSVSREKKERFSLILESASTNQTSMYLCASNMYREKLFFGSGTQLSVL.

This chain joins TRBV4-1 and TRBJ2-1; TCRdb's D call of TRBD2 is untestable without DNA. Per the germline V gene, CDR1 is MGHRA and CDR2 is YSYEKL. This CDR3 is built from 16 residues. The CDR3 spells CASSQRVAGAYNEQFF.

This CDR3 is CASTKDRVTDTQYF. V gene TRBV12-3 or TRBV12-4 combines with J gene TRBJ2-3; TCRdb picks TRBD1, but there is no DNA to check that call. CDR3 length: 14 residues.

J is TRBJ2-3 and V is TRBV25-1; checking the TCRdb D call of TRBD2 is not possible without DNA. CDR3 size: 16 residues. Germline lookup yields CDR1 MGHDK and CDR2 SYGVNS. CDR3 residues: CASSEWGSGSTDTQYF.

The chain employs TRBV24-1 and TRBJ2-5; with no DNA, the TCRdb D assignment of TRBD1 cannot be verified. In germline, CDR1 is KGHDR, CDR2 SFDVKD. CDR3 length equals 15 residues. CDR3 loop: CATSDFSGERETQYF.

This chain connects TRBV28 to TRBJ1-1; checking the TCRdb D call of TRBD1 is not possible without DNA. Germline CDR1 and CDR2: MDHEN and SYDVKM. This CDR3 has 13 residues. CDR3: CASSLTGTTEAFF.

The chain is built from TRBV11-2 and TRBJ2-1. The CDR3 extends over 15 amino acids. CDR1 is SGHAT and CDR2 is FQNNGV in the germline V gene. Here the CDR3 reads CASSLVRSKDNEQFF.

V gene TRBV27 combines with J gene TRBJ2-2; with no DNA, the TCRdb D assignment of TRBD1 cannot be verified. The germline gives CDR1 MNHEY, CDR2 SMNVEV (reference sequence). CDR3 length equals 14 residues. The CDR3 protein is CASSWTGSNGELFF.

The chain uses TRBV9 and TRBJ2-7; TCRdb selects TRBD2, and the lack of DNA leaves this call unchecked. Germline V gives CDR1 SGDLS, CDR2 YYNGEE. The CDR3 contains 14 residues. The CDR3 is CASNGRALFPEQYF.

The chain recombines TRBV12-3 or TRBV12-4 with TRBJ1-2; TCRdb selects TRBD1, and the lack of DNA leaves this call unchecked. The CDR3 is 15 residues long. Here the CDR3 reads CASSFGGAGGNGYTF.

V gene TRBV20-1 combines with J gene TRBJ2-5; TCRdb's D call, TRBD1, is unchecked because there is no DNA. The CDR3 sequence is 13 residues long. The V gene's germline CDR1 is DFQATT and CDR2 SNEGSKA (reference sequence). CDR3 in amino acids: CSAPGTGWKTQYF.

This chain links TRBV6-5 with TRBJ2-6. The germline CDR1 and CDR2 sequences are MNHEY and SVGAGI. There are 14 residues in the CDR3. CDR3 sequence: CASSPFSGANVLTF.

CDR3 protein: CASSGTSGSLNEQFF. The gene calls are TRBV5-5 and TRBJ2-1; TCRdb's D call, TRBD2, is unchecked because there is no DNA. Germline lookup yields CDR1 SGHKS and CDR2 YYEKEE (reference sequence). This CDR3 has 15 amino acids. Looking up the rest from reference TRBV5-5 and TRBJ2-1 gives the full variable domain: DAGVTQSPTHLIKTRGQQVTLRCSPISGHKSVSWYQQVLGQGPQFIFQYYEKEERGRGNFPDRFSARQFPNYSSELNVNALLLGDSALYLCASSGTSGSLNEQFFGPGTRLTVL.